These 3 T cell receptor beta chains originate from one sample sequenced in a study of metastatic and nonmetastatic thyroid tumors. Thyroid surgery was preceded by no treatment in any patient. TCRdb reanalyzed the PCR reads with MiXCR. The repertoire has approximately 69,000 clones, 14% of them found once; the top ten carry approximately 7%. Sequenced: blood. The origin of the receptors is a male donor with papillary thyroid cancer or a benign thyroid nodule (not recorded which). Some clones in this sample may be carry-over from other donors' samples.

As for this clone: Being one base from a much bigger clone, this may be a read error. The CDR3, as DNA: TGCAGCGTTGAGGTTACCGGGACAGTAGAGACCCAGTACTTC. It yields the protein CSVEVTGTVETQYF. The rearrangement links TRBV29-1 to TRBJ2-5; 7 bases agree with TRBD1. Germline V gene sequence: CDR1 SQVTM, CDR2 ANQGSEA. The trim removed 3 bases at V and 4 bases at J, leaving 8 bases unmatched. The CDR3 is 14 amino acids. Drawing the rest from reference TRBV29-1 and TRBJ2-5, the complete variable domain is SAVISQKPSRDICQRGTSLTIQCQVDSQVTMMFWYRQQPGQSLTLIATANQGSEATYESGFVIDKFPISRPNLTFSTLTVSNMSPEDSSIYLCSVEVTGTVETQYFGPGTRLLVL.

This clone has at least ten counts. V and J are TRBV10-3 and TRBJ2-1; 8 bases line up with TRBD2. The trim removed 2 bases at V and 4 bases at J, leaving 13 bases unmatched. The CDR3 loop spans 18 amino acids. Germline CDR1 and CDR2: ENHRY and SYGVKD. The CDR3 region has the DNA TGTGCCATCAGTGAGGTTTGGCGGGAGGCTGAGGGTTACAATGAGCAGTTCTTC. Residues: CAISEVWREAEGYNEQFF.

Concerning this clone itself: The junction departs from the called germline gene at one end, perhaps through a read error. J is TRBJ2-6 and V is TRBV13; perhaps TRBD2 as D (5 bases). The CDR3 totals 16 residues. Germline V gene data show CDR1 as PRHDT and CDR2 as FYEKMQ (reference sequence). This CDR3 is CASRLESGSGANVLTF. The DNA for the CDR3 is TGTGCCAGCAGATTAGAGTCGGGGTCTGGGGCCAACGTCCTGACTTTC.